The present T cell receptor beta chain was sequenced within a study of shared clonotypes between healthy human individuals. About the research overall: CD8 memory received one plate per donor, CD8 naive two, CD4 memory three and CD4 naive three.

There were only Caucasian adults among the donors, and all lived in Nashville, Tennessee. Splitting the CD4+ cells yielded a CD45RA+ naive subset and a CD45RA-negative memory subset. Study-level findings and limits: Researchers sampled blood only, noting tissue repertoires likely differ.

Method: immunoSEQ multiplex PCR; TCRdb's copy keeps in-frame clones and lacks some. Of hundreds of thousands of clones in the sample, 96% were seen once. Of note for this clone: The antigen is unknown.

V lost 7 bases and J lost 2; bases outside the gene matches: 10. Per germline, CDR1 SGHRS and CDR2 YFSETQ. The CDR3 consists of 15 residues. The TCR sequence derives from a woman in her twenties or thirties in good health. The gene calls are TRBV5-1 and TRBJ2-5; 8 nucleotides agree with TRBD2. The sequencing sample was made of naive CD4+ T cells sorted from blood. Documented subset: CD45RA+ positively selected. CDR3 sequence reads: CASLKMASGQETQYF. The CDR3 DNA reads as TGCGCCAGCCTAAAGATGGCTAGCGGGCAAGAGACCCAGTACTTC.